This TCR beta chain is drawn from a study of CD8+ T cells in alopecia areata. Study-wide findings and caveats: Numerous expanded lesional clones remained in scalp and blood during tofacitinib. Alopecia totalis/universalis scalp especially showed more expanded CD8+ clones than normal scalp.

cDNA prepared by RNA extraction and subsequent reverse transcription served as the template for sequencing. Assay: immunoSEQ multiplex PCR; the TCRdb copy retains only in-frame clones and omits some. The data contain roughly 200,000 clones, less than 70% of them singletons. For this clone: Its antigen is undetermined.

Stated treatment: oral pan-JAK inhibitor, 5-10 mg twice daily. This CDR3 comprises 12 residues. Trimming took off 5 bases at V and 11 bases at J, with 15 bases between the two ends. Germline V lookup: CDR1 SGHRS, CDR2 YFSETQ. The sequencing used CD8+ T cells sorted from blood, collected at week 24, from a patient treated with tofacitinib. V gene TRBV5-1 combines with J gene TRBJ2-3; D may correspond to TRBD1 or TRBD2 (5 bases each). This receptor was taken from a human donor with alopecia areata. For the CDR3, the DNA is TGCGCCAGCAGAGTCGGGGCCACCGAGCAGTATTTT. Its protein product is CASRVGATEQYF.